Below are 21 T cell receptor beta chains sequenced from a single sample in a study of blood T cell repertoires in COVID-19. Here immunoSEQ multiplex PCR was the method, and the copy in TCRdb shows in-frame clones only, minus some. The sample has about 210,000 clones; more than 75% are singletons. The specimen sequenced was peripheral blood. Receptors originate from a woman aged 40 to 50 with acute or convalescent COVID-19.

This chain uses TRBV19 with TRBJ1-2; D may be TRBD1 (6 bases). Per germline, CDR1 LNHDA and CDR2 SQIVND (reference sequence). The V end was cut by 6 bases, the J end by 8 bases, with 22 bases between. There are 15 residues in the CDR3. DNA of the CDR3: TGTGCCAGTAGCCCTTTGGGGGGGCGAGGGGCCGGCTACACCTTC. This gives the protein CASSPLGGRGAGYTF.

V is TRBV10-3 and J is TRBJ1-3; D perhaps matches TRBD1 (6 bases). The germline gives CDR1 ENHRY, CDR2 SYGVKD. The V end lost 6 bases, the J end lost 1 base, and 10 bases lay between the germline ends. The CDR3 is 14 residues long. The CDR3 is CAISIQGSGNTIYF. Written as DNA, the CDR3 is TGTGCCATCAGCATCCAGGGGTCTGGAAACACCATATATTTT.

The chain is built from TRBV7-2 and TRBJ2-7, with D possibly being TRBD2 (6 bases). Germline V gene lookup returns CDR1 SGHTA and CDR2 FQGNSA. The CDR3 is 16 amino acids. V lost 1 base to trimming and J lost 1 base, with 14 bases between them. The CDR3 nucleotides are TGTGCCAGCAGCTTAGAATGGGCAGGGAGGTCCTACGAGCAGTACTTC. It is translated as CASSLEWAGRSYEQYF.

The chain has TRBV2 and TRBJ2-7, with D tentatively TRBD2 (5 bases). Per the germline V gene, CDR1 is SNHLY and CDR2 is FYNNEI. The V gene lost 4 bases and the J gene lost 3 bases, with 7 bases spanning the gap. The CDR3 has 12 residues. The CDR3 sequence: CASSADYYEQYF. The CDR3 DNA reads as TGTGCCAGCAGTGCTGACTACTACGAGCAGTACTTC.

This chain uses TRBV5-1 with TRBJ2-1, with 16 bases aligning to TRBD2. Germline loops: CDR1 SGHRS, CDR2 YFSETQ. V gave up 5 bases and J gave up 2 bases; unmatched junction bases: 13. This CDR3 region has 20 residues. CDR3 in amino acids: CASSRLGTSGGVSAYNEQFF. CDR3 nucleotides: TGCGCCAGCAGTAGACTCGGGACTAGCGGGGGGGTTTCGGCCTACAATGAGCAGTTCTTC. Combining the CDR3 with reference TRBV5-1 and TRBJ2-1 gives the whole variable domain KAGVTQTPRYLIKTRGQQVTLSCSPISGHRSVSWYQQTPGQGLQFLFEYFSETQRNKGNFPGRFSGRQFSNSRSEMNVSTLELGDSALYLCASSRLGTSGGVSAYNEQFFGPGTRLTVL.

This clone has just a few counts. V and J are TRBV5-4 and TRBJ2-3; perhaps TRBD2 as D (6 bases). Germline V gene sequence: CDR1 SGHNT, CDR2 YYREEE (reference sequence). V was trimmed by 4 bases and J by 0 bases, leaving 12 bases between them. The CDR3 spans 15 residues. CDR3 nucleotides: TGTGCCAGCAGCCCAGCGGGTGCTAGCACAGATACGCAGTATTTT. It is translated as CASSPAGASTDTQYF.

V and J are TRBV7-9 and TRBJ1-2; D ambiguous. V lost 5 bases to trimming and J lost 4 bases, with 11 bases between them. Germline V gene sequence: CDR1 SEHNR, CDR2 FQNEAQ (reference sequence). The CDR3 spans 13 residues. As DNA, the CDR3 is TGTGCCAGCAGCCCCCCGGGGATCTATGGCTACACCTTC. Its protein product is CASSPPGIYGYTF.

Comments on this clone: Other DNA sequences from this sample encode an identical CDR3 as well. The chain combines TRBV6-2 or TRBV6-3 with TRBJ2-7, with D possibly matching TRBD1 (6 bases). CDR1 MNHEY and CDR2 SVGEGT come from the germline V gene. The CDR3 length is 13 residues. V was clipped by 2 bases and J by 2 bases, with 7 bases between them. The chain's CDR3 is CASSYTGPYEQYF. For the CDR3, the DNA is TGTGCCAGCAGTTACACAGGGCCCTACGAGCAGTACTTC.

The rearrangement uses TRBV19 and TRBJ2-1; D might be TRBD2 (6 bases). Per the germline V gene, CDR1 is LNHDA and CDR2 is SQIVND (reference sequence). The V end was cut by 5 bases, the J end by 10 bases, with 15 bases between. This CDR3 contains 13 residues. In nucleotides, the CDR3 is TGTGCCAGTAGTCACCGGACTACCCCAGAGCAGTTCTTC. It codes for CASSHRTTPEQFF.

The chain combines TRBV18 with TRBJ1-2; 7 nucleotides align to TRBD1. Germline V gene sequence: CDR1 KGHSH, CDR2 LQKENI. The CDR3 has 13 amino acids. J lost 4 bases, V lost 3 bases, and 2 bases had no gene match. CDR3 region: CASSPGTAYGYTF. As DNA, the CDR3 is TGTGCCAGCTCACCGGGGACAGCCTATGGCTACACCTTC.

V and J are TRBV6-2 or TRBV6-3 and TRBJ2-7; no firm D call. This CDR3 comprises 14 residues. Trimming removed 2 bases at V and 0 bases at J, with 8 bases between. Germline values: CDR1 MNHEY, CDR2 SVGEGT. In DNA, the CDR3 is TGTGCCAGCAGTTACGGTGCCAGCTCCTACGAGCAGTACTTC. It specifies CASSYGASSYEQYF.

The chain has TRBV7-9 and TRBJ1-1; no definite D call. Per the germline V gene, CDR1 is SEHNR and CDR2 is FQNEAQ (reference sequence). The CDR3 is made up of 14 amino acids. The germline V and J ends were trimmed by 9 bases and 0 bases, with 14 bases remaining between them. DNA of the CDR3: TGTGCCAGTTACTTCAACGGGATGAACACTGAAGCTTTCTTT. This codes for CASYFNGMNTEAFF. The full variable domain, its missing parts supplied by reference TRBV7-9 and TRBJ1-1, is DTGVSQNPRHKITKRGQNVTFRCDPISEHNRLYWYRQTLGQGPEFLTYFQNEAQLEKSRLLSDRFSAERPKGSFSTLEIQRTEQGDSAMYLCASYFNGMNTEAFFGQGTRLTVV.

The rearrangement joins TRBV9 to TRBJ2-2; 9 nucleotides agree with TRBD2. CDR3 length: 14 residues. The V segment lost 3 bases and the J segment 4 bases; nucleotides outside the gene matches: 1. Per germline, CDR1 SGDLS and CDR2 YYNGEE. The CDR3 protein is CASSGGRATGELFF. In DNA, the CDR3 is TGTGCCAGCAGCGGCGGGAGGGCCACCGGGGAGCTGTTTTTT.

This clone was seen only once. The CDR3: CASSSGTSEYNEQFF. In nucleotides, the CDR3 is TGCGCCAGCAGCTCCGGGACTAGCGAATACAATGAGCAGTTCTTC. The rearrangement links TRBV4-3 to TRBJ2-1; 10 bases fit TRBD2. CDR3 size: 15 residues. J lost 4 bases, V lost 5 bases, and 5 bases had no gene match. Germline CDR1 LGHNA, CDR2 YSLEER.

On this clone itself: One junction end disagrees with the germline gene, perhaps due to a read error. The V gene is TRBV5-5, the J gene TRBJ2-7; 8 bases are shared with TRBD1. The CDR3 extends over 13 amino acids. Germline assignment: CDR1 SGHKS and CDR2 YYEKEE (reference sequence). This CDR3 reads CASRLADRGEQYF. The CDR3 nucleotides are TGTGCCAGCAGGTTGGCTGACAGGGGCGAGCAGTACTTC.

The chain combines TRBV14 with TRBJ2-2; 7 bases agree with TRBD1. The CDR3 length is 15 residues. Germline V gene sequence: CDR1 SGHDN, CDR2 FVKESK. V lost 3 bases and J lost 4; bases outside the gene matches: 5. CDR3 nucleotide sequence: TGTGCCAGCAGCCACTGGGACAGTGCCACCGGGGAGCTGTTTTTT. It specifies CASSHWDSATGELFF.

The chain has TRBV9 and TRBJ2-3; 10 nucleotides line up with TRBD2. The CDR3 extends over 16 amino acids. CDR1 is SGDLS and CDR2 is YYNGEE in the germline V gene. J gave up 4 bases and V 7 bases, and 12 bases lay outside the gene matches. The CDR3 coding sequence is TGTGCCAGCTCCCGGGGTAGCGGGAGGCGGTCAGATACGCAGTATTTT. This gives the protein CASSRGSGRRSDTQYF. Drawing the rest from reference TRBV9 and TRBJ2-3, the complete variable domain is DSGVTQTPKHLITATGQRVTLRCSPRSGDLSVYWYQQSLDQGLQFLIQYYNGEERAKGNILERFSAQQFPDLHSELNLSSLELGDSALYFCASSRGSGRRSDTQYFGPGTRLTVL.

This clone turned up a few times. V is TRBV13 and J is TRBJ2-7; 8 nucleotides agree with TRBD2. J gave up 0 bases and V 5 bases, and 6 bases lay outside the gene matches. CDR1 is PRHDT, CDR2 FYEKMQ, per germline (reference sequence). The CDR3 runs to 15 residues. This chain's CDR3 is CASSRSGESSYEQYF. The CDR3 DNA reads as TGTGCCAGCAGCCGTAGCGGGGAAAGCTCCTACGAGCAGTACTTC.

V usage is TRBV6-5 and J usage is TRBJ2-3, with D maybe TRBD2 (5 bases). The CDR3 is made up of 15 amino acids. V was pared by 8 bases and J by 2 bases, with 17 bases between. Germline V gene data show CDR1 as MNHEY and CDR2 as SVGAGI. The DNA of the CDR3 is TGTGCCAGCCGGATGGACGGACTTCCCACAGATACGCAGTATTTT. The encoded protein is CASRMDGLPTDTQYF.

The gene calls are TRBV24-1 and TRBJ2-1; TRBD2 might be the D (5 bases). Germline V gene sequence: CDR1 KGHDR, CDR2 SFDVKD. Trimming left V 1 base short and J 8 bases short, with 14 bases between. This CDR3 has 15 residues. CDR3 in DNA: TGTGCCACCAGTGATTTAGGAGCGGCCGGGTATGAGCAGTTCTTC. Its translation is CATSDLGAAGYEQFF.

J is TRBJ2-2 and V is TRBV2; 7 positions match TRBD1. The germline V gene has CDR1 SNHLY and CDR2 FYNNEI. This CDR3 region has 15 residues. With V trimmed by 6 bases and J by 2 bases, 6 bases remained unmatched. The CDR3 bases are TGTGCCAGCAGGTCGAACAGGGGAAACACCGGGGAGCTGTTTTTT. The encoded protein is CASRSNRGNTGELFF.